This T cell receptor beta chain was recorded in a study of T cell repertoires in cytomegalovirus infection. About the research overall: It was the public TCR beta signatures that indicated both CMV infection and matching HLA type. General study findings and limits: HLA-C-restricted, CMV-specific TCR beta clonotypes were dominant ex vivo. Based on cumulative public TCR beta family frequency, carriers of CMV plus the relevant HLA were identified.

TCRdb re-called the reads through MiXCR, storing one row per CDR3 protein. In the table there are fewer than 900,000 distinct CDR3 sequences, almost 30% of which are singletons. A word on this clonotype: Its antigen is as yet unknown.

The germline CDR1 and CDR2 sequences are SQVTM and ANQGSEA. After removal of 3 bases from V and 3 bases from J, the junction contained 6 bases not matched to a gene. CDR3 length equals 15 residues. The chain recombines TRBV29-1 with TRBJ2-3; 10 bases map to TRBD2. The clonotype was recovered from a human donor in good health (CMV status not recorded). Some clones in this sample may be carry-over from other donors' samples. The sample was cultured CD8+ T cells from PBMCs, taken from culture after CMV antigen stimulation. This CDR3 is CSVDERGGPTDTQYF. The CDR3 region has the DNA TGCAGCGTTGATGAGCGGGGGGGCCCTACAGATACGCAGTATTTT.